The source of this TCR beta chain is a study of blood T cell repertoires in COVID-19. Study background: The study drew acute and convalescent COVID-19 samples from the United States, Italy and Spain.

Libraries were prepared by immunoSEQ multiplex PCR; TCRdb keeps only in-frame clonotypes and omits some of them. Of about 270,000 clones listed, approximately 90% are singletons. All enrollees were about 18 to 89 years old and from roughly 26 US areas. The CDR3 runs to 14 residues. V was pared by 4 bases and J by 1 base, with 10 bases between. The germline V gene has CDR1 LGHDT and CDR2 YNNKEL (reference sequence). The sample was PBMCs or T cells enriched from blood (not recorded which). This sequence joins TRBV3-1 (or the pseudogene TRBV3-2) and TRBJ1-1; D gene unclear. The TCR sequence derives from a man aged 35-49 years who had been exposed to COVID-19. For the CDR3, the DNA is TGTGCCAGCAGCCTCAATACGGGGAACACTGAAGCTTTCTTT. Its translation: CASSLNTGNTEAFF.